These 24 T cell receptor beta chains were all obtained from the same sample, sequenced in a study of blood T cell repertoires in COVID-19. Clones were read by immunoSEQ multiplex PCR, and TCRdb kept only the in-frame ones, dropping some. The repertoire has 250,000 to 400,000 clones, around 90% of them found once; the top ten carry roughly 2.9%. The sequenced material came from peripheral blood. These receptors were taken from a woman aged 25 to 45 with COVID-19, enrolled during active disease.

This clone was observed a handful of times. V is TRBV9 and J is TRBJ1-1; 8 bases are shared with TRBD1. V dropped 2 bases and J dropped 1; count of bases not matched to a gene: 7. Per the germline V gene, CDR1 is SGDLS and CDR2 is YYNGEE. The CDR3 sequence is 16 residues long. The CDR3 reads CASSVLTGTGNTEAFF. The DNA of the CDR3 is TGTGCCAGCAGCGTCCTTACCGGGACAGGGAACACTGAAGCTTTCTTT.

This rearrangement joins TRBV5-6 to TRBJ1-5; D is possibly TRBD1 (6 bases). The CDR3 is made up of 13 amino acids. The V end was cut by 4 bases, the J end by 6 bases, with 11 bases between. Germline values: CDR1 SGHDT, CDR2 YYEEEE. The CDR3 DNA follows: TGTGCCAGCAGCCAAGCAGGGGCTCAGCCCCAGCATTTT. Amino acids: CASSQAGAQPQHF. Drawing the rest from reference TRBV5-6 and TRBJ1-5, the complete variable domain is DAGVTQSPTHLIKTRGQQVTLRCSPKSGHDTVSWYQQALGQGPQFIFQYYEEEERQRGNFPDRFSGHQFPNYSSELNVNALLLGDSALYLCASSQAGAQPQHFGDGTRLSIL.

This sequence joins TRBV7-2 and TRBJ2-7; 12 bases align to TRBD2. The CDR3 loop spans 18 amino acids. Germline CDR1 and CDR2: SGHTA and FQGNSA. With 3 bases clipped from V and 2 bases from J, the junction kept 11 bases outside the gene matches. The CDR3 region is CASSFATSGRTTPYEQYF. In DNA form, the CDR3 reads TGTGCCAGCAGCTTTGCCACTAGCGGGAGGACCACTCCCTACGAGCAGTACTTC.

The chain joins TRBV2 to TRBJ2-7; 12 bases match TRBD2. J was trimmed by 2 bases and V by 8 bases; bases with no gene match: 4. Germline values: CDR1 SNHLY, CDR2 FYNNEI. This CDR3 contains 14 residues. The CDR3: CASGGLAGPYEQYF. CDR3 DNA: TGTGCCAGCGGAGGACTAGCGGGACCCTACGAGCAGTACTTC.

A note on this clone: This sample includes further DNA sequences coding for the same CDR3. This chain connects TRBV19 to TRBJ1-1, with D possibly being TRBD1 (5 bases). This CDR3 has 14 residues. Germline V gives CDR1 LNHDA, CDR2 SQIVND (reference sequence). V was shortened by 3 bases and J by 0 bases, with 8 bases between the two germline ends. The CDR3 DNA is TGTGCCAGTAGTATTGGACAATTGAACACTGAAGCTTTCTTT. Translation gives CASSIGQLNTEAFF.

Comments on this clone: The same CDR3 can be traced to other DNA sequences in this sample. The V gene is TRBV29-1, the J gene TRBJ2-4, with D hard to call. The germline CDR1 and CDR2 sequences are SQVTM and ANQGSEA. The CDR3 runs 14 residues. Trimming stripped 3 bases from V and 0 bases from J, with 9 bases between. CDR3 region: CSVEAAVAKNIQYF. CDR3 sequence (DNA): TGCAGCGTTGAGGCCGCGGTAGCCAAAAACATTCAGTACTTC. Combining the CDR3 with reference TRBV29-1 and TRBJ2-4 gives the whole variable domain SAVISQKPSRDICQRGTSLTIQCQVDSQVTMMFWYRQQPGQSLTLIATANQGSEATYESGFVIDKFPISRPNLTFSTLTVSNMSPEDSSIYLCSVEAAVAKNIQYFGAGTRLSVL.

The CDR3 region is CASSLLGSGSETQYF. As DNA, the CDR3 is TGTGCCAGCAGCCTCCTGGGGAGCGGGAGTGAGACCCAGTACTTC. The V and J genes are TRBV5-4 and TRBJ2-5; 8 nucleotides line up with TRBD2. Germline trimming cut 4 bases from V and 5 bases from J; bases unmatched to any gene: 10. The CDR3 is 15 residues long. The germline gives CDR1 SGHNT, CDR2 YYREEE (reference sequence).

This chain links TRBV7-6 with TRBJ2-3; D is unresolved. This CDR3 is 15 amino acids long. Germline loops: CDR1 SGHVS, CDR2 FNYEAQ. The germline V and J ends were trimmed by 0 bases and 2 bases, with 9 bases remaining between them. The CDR3 region has the DNA TGTGCCAGCAGCTTAGCGGTCGGTGCCACAGATACGCAGTATTTT. As protein: CASSLAVGATDTQYF. Supplemented by reference TRBV7-6 and TRBJ2-3, the full variable domain reads GAGVSQSPRYKVTKRGQDVALRCDPISGHVSLYWYRQALGQGPEFLTYFNYEAQQDKSGLPNDRFSAERPEGSISTLTIQRTEQRDSAMYRCASSLAVGATDTQYFGPGTRLTVL.

Regarding this clone: The identical CDR3 is also encoded by other nucleotide sequences in the sample. This sequence joins TRBV12-5 and TRBJ2-5; D may be TRBD1 (6 bases). Trimming took off 6 bases at V and 1 base at J, with 9 bases between the two ends. Germline V gene lookup returns CDR1 LGHNT and CDR2 FRNRAP. The CDR3 loop spans 13 amino acids. The CDR3 is CASGRDTQETQYF. The CDR3 DNA follows: TGTGCTAGTGGCCGGGACACCCAAGAGACCCAGTACTTC.

This clone came up a few times. The chain is built from TRBV19 and TRBJ2-7, with D perhaps matching TRBD1 (6 bases). The CDR3 loop spans 15 amino acids. Deletions cut 3 bases from V and 2 bases from J, with 14 bases between. CDR1 LNHDA and CDR2 SQIVND come from the germline V gene (reference sequence). The DNA of the CDR3 is TGTGCCAGTAGTATGTCCAGGGGCTTGGCCTACGAGCAGTACTTC. Translation: CASSMSRGLAYEQYF.

V gene TRBV19 combines with J gene TRBJ1-1, with D perhaps TRBD1 (5 bases). Per germline, CDR1 LNHDA and CDR2 SQIVND (reference sequence). CDR3 length: 12 residues. V lost 8 bases to trimming and J lost 2 bases, with 9 bases between them. This CDR3 is CASAQGNTEAFF. For the CDR3, the DNA is TGTGCCAGTGCTCAGGGTAACACTGAAGCTTTCTTT.

This chain connects TRBV6-5 to TRBJ2-1; a possible D gene is TRBD2 (5 bases). This CDR3 contains 13 residues. The germline V gene has CDR1 MNHEY and CDR2 SVGAGI. The V end was cut by 6 bases, the J end by 9 bases, with 15 bases between. The CDR3 region is CASRATSFREQFF. The CDR3 nucleotides read TGTGCCAGCAGAGCCACTAGTTTTCGTGAGCAGTTCTTC.

The chain joins TRBV6-5 to TRBJ1-2, with TRBD1 matching over 8 bases. This CDR3 is 13 amino acids long. V gave up 8 bases and J gave up 5 bases; unmatched junction bases: 7. Germline V lookup: CDR1 MNHEY, CDR2 SVGAGI. The CDR3 DNA is TGTGCCAGCGGGGACAGGCGAGAATATGGCTACACCTTC. This gives the protein CASGDRREYGYTF.

This sequence joins TRBV24-1 and TRBJ1-4; 11 nucleotides match TRBD1. J lost 7 bases, V lost 5 bases, and 5 bases had no gene match. CDR3 length equals 15 residues. Germline CDR1 KGHDR, CDR2 SFDVKD. CDR3 in DNA: TGTGCCACCAGTGGCCCGGGACAGGGGGGTGAAAAACTGTTTTTT. This gives the protein CATSGPGQGGEKLFF.

In DNA form, the CDR3 reads TGTGCCAGCAGTTTAAGTGACAGGAGCTATGGCTACACCTTC. Its protein is CASSLSDRSYGYTF. J is TRBJ1-2 and V is TRBV28, with a tentative D call TRBD1 (6 bases). V lost 2 bases and J 4 bases, leaving 11 bases between the germline ends. Germline assignment: CDR1 MDHEN and CDR2 SYDVKM. The CDR3 has 14 residues.

V gene TRBV27 combines with J gene TRBJ1-2, with TRBD1 identical over 11 bases. Germline CDR1 and CDR2: MNHEY and SMNVEV (reference sequence). This CDR3 is 16 amino acids long. The trim removed 2 bases at V and 6 bases at J, leaving 8 bases unmatched. CDR3 amino acids: CASSLEWTGGENGYTF. The CDR3 DNA reads as TGTGCCAGCAGTTTAGAGTGGACAGGGGGCGAGAATGGCTACACCTTC.

The chain joins TRBV5-1 to TRBJ2-3; no clear D gene. V was pared by 0 bases and J by 1 base, with 12 bases between. The CDR3 contains 16 residues. Germline V CDR1 and CDR2: SGHRS, YFSETQ. The CDR3: CASSLGQALRTDTQYF. The CDR3 DNA is TGCGCCAGCAGCTTGGGGCAGGCGTTACGCACAGATACGCAGTATTTT.

The CDR3: CASSRRGQETQYF. The DNA of the CDR3 is TGTGCCAGCAGCCGGAGGGGACAAGAGACCCAGTACTTC. This rearrangement joins TRBV7-3 to TRBJ2-5; possible D gene TRBD2, 6 bases. This CDR3 has 13 residues. CDR1 and CDR2 (germline): SGHTA, FQGTGA. V dropped 5 bases and J dropped 2 bases, with 9 bases sitting between them.

The chain links TRBV3-1 (or the pseudogene TRBV3-2) to TRBJ1-2; a possible D gene is TRBD1 (6 bases). The CDR3 spans 16 residues. Germline CDR1 and CDR2: LGHDT and YNNKEL (reference sequence). Trimming cost V 0 bases and J 6 bases, with 17 bases left between them. The CDR3 region is CASSQDRSRGGDGYTF. The CDR3 DNA reads TGTGCCAGCAGCCAAGATCGGAGCAGGGGCGGAGATGGCTACACCTTC.

The chain couples TRBV28 to TRBJ1-1; 8 bases match TRBD1. CDR3 length: 21 amino acids. Germline CDR1 and CDR2: MDHEN and SYDVKM. The trim removed 2 bases at V and 3 bases at J, leaving 23 bases unmatched. CDR3 nucleotide sequence: TGTGCCAGCAGTTTAGGGGGATGGGGGTCTCCTCAGGACAGGGTTGACACTGAAGCTTTCTTT. Protein sequence: CASSLGGWGSPQDRVDTEAFF.

In the case of this clone: The same CDR3 also results from other DNA sequences found in this sample. The chain recombines TRBV28 with TRBJ1-3; the D is unclear. Germline CDR1 reads MDHEN; CDR2 reads SYDVKM. The length of the CDR3 is 12 residues. Between the trimmed V and J ends, which lost 6 bases and 3 bases, there was a span of 6 bases. DNA of the CDR3: TGTGCCAGCAGCTTGAGTGGAAACACCATATATTTT. The encoded protein is CASSLSGNTIYF. Drawing the rest from reference TRBV28 and TRBJ1-3, the complete variable domain is DVKVTQSSRYLVKRTGEKVFLECVQDMDHENMFWYRQDPGLGLRLIYFSYDVKMKEKGDIPEGYSVSREKKERFSLILESASTNQTSMYLCASSLSGNTIYFGEGSWLTVV.

The chain links TRBV12-3 or TRBV12-4 to TRBJ1-1; D gene unclear. Trimming shortened V by 7 bases and J by 8 bases, and 14 bases separated the two germline ends. CDR3 length: 12 amino acids. The chain's CDR3 is CASNLGGYEAFF. DNA for the CDR3: TGTGCCAGCAACCTGGGAGGTTACGAAGCTTTCTTT.

The table lists this clone with a few counts. The genes are TRBV5-1 and TRBJ2-7; D is perhaps TRBD1 (6 bases). CDR3 length: 15 residues. Germline CDR1 reads SGHRS; CDR2 reads YFSETQ. V dropped 1 base and J dropped 4 bases, with 15 bases sitting between them. The CDR3 here is CASSLHRDGAYEQYF. CDR3 nucleotide sequence: TGCGCCAGCAGCTTGCACAGGGACGGTGCATACGAGCAGTACTTC.

The chain recombines TRBV11-2 with TRBJ2-5; 9 positions match TRBD1. The ends lost 2 bases at V and 1 base at J; junction bases unmatched: 2. Germline V CDR1 and CDR2: SGHAT, FQNNGV. CDR3 length equals 15 residues. As DNA, the CDR3 is TGTGCCAGCAGCTTAAACAGGGGGCCCCAAGAGACCCAGTACTTC. Its protein is CASSLNRGPQETQYF.